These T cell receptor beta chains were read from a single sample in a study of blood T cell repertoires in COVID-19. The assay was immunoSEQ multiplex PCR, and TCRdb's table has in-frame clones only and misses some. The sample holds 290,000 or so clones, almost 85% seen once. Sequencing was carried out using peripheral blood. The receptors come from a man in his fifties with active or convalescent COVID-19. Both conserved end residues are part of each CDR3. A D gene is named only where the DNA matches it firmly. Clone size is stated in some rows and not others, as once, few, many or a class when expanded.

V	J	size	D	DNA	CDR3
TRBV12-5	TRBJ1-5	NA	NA	TGTGCTAGTGGAGCCCGGTCAGGTCAGCCCCAGCATTTT	CASGARSGQPQHF
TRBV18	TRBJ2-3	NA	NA	TGTGCCAGCTCAGCGTTATTACAGGGAACAGATACGCAGTATTTT	CASSALLQGTDTQYF
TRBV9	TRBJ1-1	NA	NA	TGTGCCAGCAGCGTAGTATGGGCAGCCCAAGGCACTGAAGCTTTCTTT	CASSVVWAAQGTEAFF
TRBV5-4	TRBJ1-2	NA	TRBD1	TGTGCCAGCAGCTTGGACAGGGGCTATGGCTACACCTTC	CASSLDRGYGYTF
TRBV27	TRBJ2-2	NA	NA	TGTGCCAGCAGGGTGGGGGGCACCGGGGAGCTGTTTTTT	CASRVGGTGELFF
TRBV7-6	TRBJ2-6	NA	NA	TGTGCCAGCAGCTTGGGGGGAAGAAGCGGGGCCAACGTCCTGACTTTC	CASSLGGRSGANVLTF
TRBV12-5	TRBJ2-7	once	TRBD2	TGTGCTAGTGCTGCGACTAGCGGGAGCCGAACACAGTACTTC	CASAATSGSRTQYF
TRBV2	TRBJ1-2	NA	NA	TGTGCCAGCAGTGATCGACAGGTGAATGGCTACACCTTC	CASSDRQVNGYTF
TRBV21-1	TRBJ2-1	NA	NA	TGTGCCAGCAGCAAGGACTGGCGGGAGGGAAAGCCCTCCTACAATGAGCAGTTCTTC	CASSKDWREGKPSYNEQFF
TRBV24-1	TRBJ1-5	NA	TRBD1	TGTGCCACGGGACAGTATCAGCCCCAGCATTTT	CATGQYQPQHF
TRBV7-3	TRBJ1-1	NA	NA	TGTGCCAGCAGCCTCCGGGGGGACACTGAAGCTTTCTTT	CASSLRGDTEAFF
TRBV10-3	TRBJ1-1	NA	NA	TGTGCCATCAGGGGAGGCCCCCCAGAGAACACTGAAGCTTTCTTT	CAIRGGPPENTEAFF
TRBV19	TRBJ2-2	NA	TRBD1	TGTGCCAGTAGTATCGGGACAGGGGGCAAGGGGGAGCTGTTTTTT	CASSIGTGGKGELFF
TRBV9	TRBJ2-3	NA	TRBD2	TGTGCCAGCGGAAGCGGGAGCGGGGAGTATACGCAGTATTTT	CASGSGSGEYTQYF
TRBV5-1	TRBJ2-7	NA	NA	TGCGCCAGCAGCTTTGGTAGCCGGAGAAGCGAGCAGTACTTC	CASSFGSRRSEQYF
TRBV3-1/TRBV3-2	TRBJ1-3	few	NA	TGTGCCAGCAGCCAACAAACGGTCTCTGGAAACACCATATATTTT	CASSQQTVSGNTIYF
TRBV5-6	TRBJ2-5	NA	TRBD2	TGTGCCAGCAGCTACGGGACTACCCAAGAGACCCAGTACTTC	CASSYGTTQETQYF
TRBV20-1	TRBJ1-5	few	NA	TGCAGTGCTAGTCGGTCAGGGGCGGTACCCCAGCATTTT	CSASRSGAVPQHF
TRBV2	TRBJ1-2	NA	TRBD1	TGTGCCAGCAGTGCTTTGGGACAGGTCGTGGGCTACACCTTC	CASSALGQVVGYTF
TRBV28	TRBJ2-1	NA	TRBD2	TGTGCCAGCAGCACACACCTAGCGGGGCGATACAATGAGCAGTTCTTC	CASSTHLAGRYNEQFF
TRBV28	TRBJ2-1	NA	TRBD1	TGTGCCAGCAGTCCCCAGGGGGTCATCTACAATGAGCAGTTCTTC	CASSPQGVIYNEQFF
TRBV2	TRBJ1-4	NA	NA	TGTGCCAGCATCCCACAGGGTAGAGGTGAAAAACTGTTTTTT	CASIPQGRGEKLFF
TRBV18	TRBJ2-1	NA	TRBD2	TGTGCCAGCTCACTCGGACTAGCTACCTACAATGAGCAGTTCTTC	CASSLGLATYNEQFF
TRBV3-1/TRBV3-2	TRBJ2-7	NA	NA	TGTGCCAGCAGCAAAAAGCGGTGCGAGCAGTACTTC	CASSKKRCEQYF
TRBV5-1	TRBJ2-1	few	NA	TGCGCCAGCAGACAAGACGGGTACGAGCAGTTCTTC	CASRQDGYEQFF